One sample yielded the 15 T cell receptor beta chains listed below, sequenced in a study of tumor-infiltrating lymphocytes in oesophageal squamous cell carcinoma. MiXCR was run by TCRdb on the PCR reads, yielding one entry per CDR3 protein. The table has about 15,000 distinct CDR3 sequences, 46% seen once. The sample taken for sequencing was blood. Receptor source: a male donor with esophageal squamous cell carcinoma.

The V gene is TRBV4-2, the J gene TRBJ1-1; no definite D call. CDR3 size: 15 residues. With 3 bases removed from V and 4 bases from J, the gap between germline ends came to 15 bases. Germline V CDR1 and CDR2: LGHNA, YNFKEQ. The CDR3 region has the DNA TGTGCCAGCAGCCAGCGAGAAATCGTGGCCACTGAAGCTTTCTTT. Its translation: CASSQREIVATEAFF.

A remark on this clonotype: No conserved phenylalanine or tryptophan ends this CDR3, so it is likely a read error. No DNA is shown, since the ends of the CDR3 on it are uncertain; the CDR3 is the one TCRdb lists. The chain carries TRBV7-9 and TRBJ2-3; the tabulated D call, TRBD2, remains unverified against the DNA. The CDR3 extends over 8 residues, inclusive of both ends. Per germline, CDR1 SEHNR and CDR2 FQNEAQ (reference sequence). The CDR3 loop reads CASSLEGR.

This chain joins TRBV2 and TRBJ2-5, with TRBD2 identical over 7 bases. Trimming cost V 11 bases and J 11 bases; bases outside gene matches: 17. Germline V gene sequence: CDR1 SNHLY, CDR2 FYNNEI. This CDR3 spans 13 amino acids. For the CDR3, the DNA is TGTGCCGCAGGTGTTAGCGGGCCCAATGAGCAGTACTTC. Protein: CAAGVSGPNEQYF.

The chain has TRBV7-3 and TRBJ2-1; 7 bases align to TRBD2. Germline lookup yields CDR1 SGHTA and CDR2 FQGTGA. The CDR3 loop spans 15 amino acids. The V and J ends lost 1 base and 6 bases, in that order; junction bases with no gene match: 6. For the CDR3, the DNA is TGTGCCAGCAGCTTAAGTTTTTCTAGCGGCAATGAGCAGTTCTTC. Encoded protein: CASSLSFSSGNEQFF.

This chain links TRBV19 with TRBJ2-1; 9 nucleotides align to TRBD2. The germline CDR1 and CDR2 sequences are LNHDA and SQIVND (reference sequence). The V and J ends lost 5 bases and 4 bases, in that order; junction bases with no gene match: 6. The CDR3 extends over 15 amino acids. CDR3 loop: CASSPKGLAYNEQFF. Here the CDR3 DNA reads TGTGCCAGTAGTCCCAAGGGACTAGCTTACAATGAGCAGTTCTTC.

Of note for this clonotype: The CDR3 does not end in the conserved phenylalanine or tryptophan, so this is likely a read error. It is unclear where the CDR3 begins or ends on the DNA, so no DNA is shown, and the CDR3 is as TCRdb lists it. The rearrangement links TRBV7-4 to TRBJ2-7; the table's D call TRBD2 went unverified against the DNA. The CDR3 spans 19 residues, counting both ends. Germline assignment: CDR1 SGHVT and CDR2 SQSDAQ. CDR3 protein: CASSKRGTSSSNSPLHFGN.

At least ten counts were recorded for this clonotype. The genes are TRBV6-1 and TRBJ2-7; no clear D gene. Trimming removed 7 bases at V and 7 bases at J, with 17 bases between. This CDR3 has 13 residues. In germline, CDR1 is MNHNS, CDR2 SASEGT. The CDR3 reads CASNIGFYNEQYF. For the CDR3, the DNA is TGTGCCAGCAACATCGGCTTCTACAATGAGCAGTACTTC.

The genes are TRBV6-1 and TRBJ2-1; the match to TRBD2 covers 10 bases. The tail of the sequence fits TRBJ2-7 better, so the J call may be wrong. The CDR3 is 15 amino acids. Germline-derived CDR1 and CDR2 are MNHNS and SASEGT. CDR3 protein: CASSVGTSVRYEQYF. The CDR3 nucleotides are TGTGCCAGCAGTGTCGGGACTAGCGTACGCTACGAGCAGTACTTC.

The chain uses TRBV28 and TRBJ1-3; D gene unclear. This CDR3 region has 15 residues. Germline V gives CDR1 MDHEN, CDR2 SYDVKM. V was pared by 2 bases and J by 0 bases, with 8 bases between. The CDR3 loop is CASSLPAGSGNTIYF. The CDR3 DNA sequence: TGTGCCAGCAGTTTACCCGCAGGCTCTGGAAACACCATATATTTT.

This clonotype was counted many times. A single base separates this from a much larger clone, so it may be a read error. This chain links TRBV7-9 with TRBJ2-1; no reliable D call. Trimming cost V 1 base and J 10 bases, with 8 bases left between them. The V gene's germline CDR1 is SEHNR and CDR2 FQNEAQ (reference sequence). This CDR3 contains 12 residues. The CDR3 DNA reads TGTGCCAGCAGCTTAGGGGCCTACGAGCAGTTCTTC. Protein: CASSLGAYEQFF.

This clonotype was counted many times. V gene TRBV28 combines with J gene TRBJ2-1; TRBD1 is a possible D gene (7 bases). The CDR3 is 16 residues long. Germline V gene sequence: CDR1 MDHEN, CDR2 SYDVKM. Trimming took off 5 bases at V and 5 bases at J, with 19 bases between the two ends. The CDR3 DNA follows: TGTGCCAGCAGTAAAGAACAGGGGAGGATAGACAATGAGCAGTTCTTC. Translating gives CASSKEQGRIDNEQFF.

Sample share makes this clonotype medium-sized. The V and J genes are TRBV11-3 and TRBJ2-1; tentative D call: TRBD2 (8 bases). Per germline, CDR1 SGHNT and CDR2 YENEEA. The CDR3 has 17 amino acids. Trimming took 0 bases from V and 3 from J, leaving 15 bases between them. CDR3 DNA sequence: TGTGCCAGCAGCTTAGAGAGGGGGCTAGCGGGCTACAATGAGCAGTTCTTC. Protein: CASSLERGLAGYNEQFF. The full variable domain, with the rest looked up from reference TRBV11-3 and TRBJ2-1, is EAGVVQSPRYKIIEKKQPVAFWCNPISGHNTLYWYLQNLGQGPELLIRYENEEAVDDSQLPKDRFSAERLKGVDSTLKIQPAELGDSAVYLCASSLERGLAGYNEQFFGPGTRLTVL.

Here the CDR3 reads CASSSPQGFRYGYTF. The DNA for the CDR3 is TGTGCCAGCAGCTCCCCACAGGGTTTCCGCTATGGCTACACCTTC. The V and J genes are TRBV7-2 and TRBJ2-1, with TRBD1 as a possible D gene (6 bases). The J call may be mistaken, given a closer DNA end match to TRBJ1-2. The CDR3 is made up of 15 amino acids. Germline CDR1 is SGHTA and CDR2 is FQGNSA.

The chain has TRBV7-8 and TRBJ2-5; the D is unclear. The J call is uncertain, as TRBJ2-1 better fits the DNA end. From germline, CDR1 is SGHVS and CDR2 FQNEAQ. The length of the CDR3 is 11 residues. Here the CDR3 reads CASRLQETQFF. The CDR3 coding sequence is TGTGCCAGCAGGTTACAAGAGACCCAGTTCTTC.

The chain has TRBV28 and TRBJ1-4, with D possibly matching TRBD1 (5 bases). The CDR3 has 12 residues. Looked up from germline, CDR1 is MDHEN and CDR2 is SYDVKM. V was clipped by 7 bases and J by 10 bases, with 13 bases between them. Here the CDR3 DNA reads TGTGCCAGCACCCCACCAAGGGGAAAACTGTTTTTT. Encoded protein: CASTPPRGKLFF.